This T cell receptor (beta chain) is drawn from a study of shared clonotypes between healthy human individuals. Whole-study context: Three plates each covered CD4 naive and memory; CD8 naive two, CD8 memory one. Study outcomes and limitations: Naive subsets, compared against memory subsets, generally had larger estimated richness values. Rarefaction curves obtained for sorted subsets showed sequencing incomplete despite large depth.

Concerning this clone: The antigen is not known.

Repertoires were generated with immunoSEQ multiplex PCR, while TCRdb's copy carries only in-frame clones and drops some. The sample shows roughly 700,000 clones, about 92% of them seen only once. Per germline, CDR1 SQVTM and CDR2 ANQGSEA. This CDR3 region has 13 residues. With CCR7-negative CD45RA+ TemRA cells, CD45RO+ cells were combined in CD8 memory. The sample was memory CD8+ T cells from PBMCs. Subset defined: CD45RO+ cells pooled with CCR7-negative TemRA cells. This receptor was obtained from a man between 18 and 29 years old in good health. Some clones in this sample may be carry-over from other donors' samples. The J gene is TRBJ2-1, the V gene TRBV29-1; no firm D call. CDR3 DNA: TGCGGCGCCCCGACATCGTCCTACAATGAGCAGTTCTTC. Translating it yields CGAPTSSYNEQFF.